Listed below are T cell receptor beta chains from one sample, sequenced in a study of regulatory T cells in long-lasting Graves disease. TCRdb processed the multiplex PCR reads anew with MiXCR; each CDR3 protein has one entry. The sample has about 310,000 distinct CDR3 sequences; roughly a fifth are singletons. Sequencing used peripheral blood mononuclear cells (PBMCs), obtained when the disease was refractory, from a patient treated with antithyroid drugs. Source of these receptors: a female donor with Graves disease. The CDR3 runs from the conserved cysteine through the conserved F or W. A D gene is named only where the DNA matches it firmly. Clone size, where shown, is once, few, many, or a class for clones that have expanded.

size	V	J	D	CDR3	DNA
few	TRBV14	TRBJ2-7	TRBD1	CASSQALGTGGAYEQYF	TGTGCCAGCAGCCAAGCGCTCGGGACAGGGGGCGCGTACGAGCAGTACTTC
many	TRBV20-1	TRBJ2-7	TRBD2	CSAPTSGDKQYF	TGCAGTGCTCCCACTAGCGGGGATAAGCAGTACTTC
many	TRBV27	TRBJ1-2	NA	CASRPGLSYGYTF	TGTGCCAGCAGGCCCGGCCTCTCCTATGGCTACACCTTC
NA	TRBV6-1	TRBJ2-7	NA	CASSQTHQHGQYF	TGTGCCAGCAGTCAGACGCATCAACACGGGCAGTACTTC
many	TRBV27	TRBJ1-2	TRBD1	CASSTVQGNYGYTF	TGTGCCAGCAGTACTGTACAGGGGAACTATGGCTATACCTTC
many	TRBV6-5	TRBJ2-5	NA	CASSYSGSGVGETQYF	TGTGCCAGCAGTTACTCCGGGTCGGGAGTAGGGGAGACCCAGTACTTC
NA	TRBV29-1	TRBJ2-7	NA	CSVGDEGYEQYF	TGCAGCGTTGGCGACGAAGGCTACGAGCAGTACTTC
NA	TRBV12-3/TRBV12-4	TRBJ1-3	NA	CASSLAGRSSGNTIYF	TGTGCCAGCAGTTTAGCGGGACGGAGCTCTGGAAACACCATATATTTT
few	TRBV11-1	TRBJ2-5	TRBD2	CASSFKGLSLETQYF	TGTGCCAGCAGCTTCAAGGGACTATCTTTAGAGACCCAGTACTTC
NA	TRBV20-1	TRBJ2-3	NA	CSATPVADTQYF	TGCAGTGCCACTCCGGTGGCAGATACGCAGTATTTT
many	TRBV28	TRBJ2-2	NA	CASSHRESGELFF	TGTGCCAGCAGTCACAGGGAATCCGGGGAGCTGTTTTTT
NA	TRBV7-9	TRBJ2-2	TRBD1	CASEQGAGELFF	TGTGCCAGCGAACAGGGGGCCGGGGAGCTGTTTTTT
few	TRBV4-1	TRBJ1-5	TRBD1	CASSQEDRGVVNQPQHF	TGCGCCAGCAGCCAAGAGGACAGGGGGGTAGTCAATCAGCCCCAGCATTTT
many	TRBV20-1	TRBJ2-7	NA	CSAVGAAEQYF	TGCAGTGCCGTGGGAGCCGCCGAGCAGTACTTC
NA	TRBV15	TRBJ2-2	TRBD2	CATSEYRDYSGELFF	TGTGCCACCAGCGAATACCGGGACTATTCCGGGGAGCTGTTTTTT
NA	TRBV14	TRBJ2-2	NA	CASSLRQSNTGELFF	TGTGCCAGCAGCCTTAGACAGTCGAACACCGGGGAGCTGTTTTTT
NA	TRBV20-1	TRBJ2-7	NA	CSASLNRYEQYF	TGCAGTGCTAGCCTAAACCGATACGAGCAGTACTTC
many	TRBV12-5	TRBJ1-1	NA	CASGPKIGEEAFF	TGTGCTAGTGGCCCGAAAATAGGGGAGGAAGCTTTCTTT
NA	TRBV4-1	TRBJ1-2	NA	CASSHTTTRLEGNYGYTF	TGCGCCAGCAGCCACACGACTACGAGACTGGAAGGAAACTATGGCTACACCTTC
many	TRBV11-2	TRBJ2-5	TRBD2	CASRFDPGGKETQYF	TGTGCCAGCAGGTTCGATCCGGGAGGAAAAGAGACCCAGTACTTC
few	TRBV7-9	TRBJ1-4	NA	CASSLALGQGGEKLFF	TGTGCCAGCAGCTTAGCCCTCGGGCAGGGTGGAGAAAAACTGTTTTTT
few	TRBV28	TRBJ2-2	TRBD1	CASSMAGGKGGELFF	TGTGCCAGCAGTATGGCAGGGGGCAAAGGCGGGGAGCTGTTTTTT
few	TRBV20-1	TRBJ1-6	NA	CSASFGVPSPLHF	TGCAGTGCTAGTTTTGGGGTCCCTTCACCCCTCCACTTT
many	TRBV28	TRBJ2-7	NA	CASSSDWYEQYF	TGTGCCAGCAGTTCCGACTGGTACGAGCAGTACTTC
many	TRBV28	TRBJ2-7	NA	CASSLGTERYEQYF	TGTGCCAGCAGCCTCGGGACGGAACGATACGAGCAGTACTTC
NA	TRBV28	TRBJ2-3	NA	CASSFGGLDTQYF	TGTGCCAGCAGTTTTGGAGGGTTAGATACGCAGTATTTT
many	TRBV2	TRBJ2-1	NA	CASQGSGAYNEQFF	TGTGCCAGCCAGGGTAGCGGTGCCTACAATGAGCAGTTCTTC
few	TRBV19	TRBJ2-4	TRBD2	CASGTRQSIQYF	TGTGCCAGTGGGACTAGGCAAAGCATTCAGTACTTC
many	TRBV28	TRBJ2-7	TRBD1	CASSYPGTGGSYEQYF	TGTGCCAGCAGTTACCCCGGGACAGGGGGCTCCTACGAGCAGTACTTC
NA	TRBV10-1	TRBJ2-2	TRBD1	CASSDVGQGVTGELFF	TGCGCCAGCAGTGATGTGGGACAGGGGGTCACCGGGGAGCTGTTTTTT